The 27 T cell receptor beta chains below all came from one sample that was sequenced in a study of shared clonotypes between healthy human individuals. The protocol was immunoSEQ multiplex PCR, while the TCRdb copy is restricted to in-frame clones and leaves out a portion. The sample holds millions of clones, over 85% seen once. The naive CD8 subset, CD45RO-negative cells positively selected for CCR7, excluded terminally differentiated effector memory CD45RA+ cells. The material sequenced was naive CD8+ T cells sorted from blood. All receptors come from a man in his late teens or twenties in good health.

With respect to this clone: Other DNA sequences in this specimen translate into the identical CDR3. The rearrangement joins TRBV19 to TRBJ1-4; D gene uncertain. This CDR3 has 13 amino acids. Germline-derived CDR1 and CDR2 are LNHDA and SQIVND (reference sequence). V lost 0 bases and J 8 bases, leaving 7 bases between the germline ends. CDR3 DNA sequence: TGTGCCAGTAGTATAGATGGGGAAGAAAAACTGTTTTTT. Translated: CASSIDGEEKLFF.

V gene TRBV27 combines with J gene TRBJ1-2, with 12 nucleotides matching TRBD1. V lost 2 bases, J lost 8 bases, and 6 bases stayed unmatched. CDR1 is MNHEY, CDR2 SMNVEV, per germline (reference sequence). This CDR3 has 15 residues. The DNA for the CDR3 is TGTGCCAGCAGTTTAATGGGACAGGGGGCTTCCGGCTACACCTTC. It yields the protein CASSLMGQGASGYTF.

The chain is built from TRBV19 and TRBJ1-2; a weak D match, TRBD1 (5 bases). The CDR3 sequence is 12 residues long. V gave up 5 bases and J gave up 7 bases, with 11 bases separating them. Germline V gives CDR1 LNHDA, CDR2 SQIVND (reference sequence). The DNA for the CDR3 is TGTGCCAGTAGTTCCGGGGCTGGTGGCTACACCTTC. As protein: CASSSGAGGYTF.

This clone was detected only once. The chain employs TRBV30 and TRBJ1-1; D ambiguous. The germline CDR1 and CDR2 sequences are GTSNPN and SVGIG (reference sequence). The germline V and J ends were trimmed by 2 bases and 3 bases, with 7 bases remaining between them. The CDR3 spans 12 residues. This chain's CDR3 is CAWSPADTEAFF. The CDR3 coding sequence is TGTGCCTGGAGTCCGGCCGACACTGAAGCTTTCTTT.

This clone was seen only once. The chain combines TRBV11-3 with TRBJ2-1; 7 bases agree with TRBD2. The J segment lost 8 bases and the V segment lost 5 bases, leaving 9 bases of the junction unmatched. The CDR3 runs 14 residues. The V gene's germline CDR1 is SGHNT and CDR2 YENEEA. The CDR3 is CASSLSLAADEQFF. The DNA for the CDR3 is TGTGCCAGCAGCCTAAGTCTAGCGGCCGATGAGCAGTTCTTC.

The chain is built from TRBV28 and TRBJ2-7, with 11 positions matching TRBD2. The CDR3 is 14 amino acids. Per the germline V gene, CDR1 is MDHEN and CDR2 is SYDVKM. V dropped 5 bases and J dropped 7; count of bases not matched to a gene: 7. The DNA for the CDR3 is TGTGCCAGCAGTATAGCGGGAGGGCCGGGGGAGCAGTACTTC. The encoded protein is CASSIAGGPGEQYF. Filled out from reference TRBV28 and TRBJ2-7, the complete variable domain reads DVKVTQSSRYLVKRTGEKVFLECVQDMDHENMFWYRQDPGLGLRLIYFSYDVKMKEKGDIPEGYSVSREKKERFSLILESASTNQTSMYLCASSIAGGPGEQYFGPGTRLTVT.

In the case of this clone: Other DNA sequences within the sample encode an identical CDR3. The chain joins TRBV29-1 to TRBJ2-7, with D perhaps TRBD2 (6 bases). Germline CDR1 is SQVTM and CDR2 is ANQGSEA. Trimming left V 0 bases short and J 0 bases short, with 6 bases between. This CDR3 region has 13 residues. The CDR3 sequence is CSVEDGSSYEQYF. In nucleotides, the CDR3 is TGCAGCGTTGAAGACGGGAGCTCCTACGAGCAGTACTTC.

The V and J genes are TRBV27 and TRBJ2-7, with D possibly being TRBD2 (6 bases). V lost 2 bases and J lost 6, with 23 bases in between. Looked up from germline, CDR1 is MNHEY and CDR2 is SMNVEV (reference sequence). This CDR3 is built from 17 residues. The CDR3 sequence is CASSLQVQGLRNGEQYF. In DNA form, the CDR3 reads TGTGCCAGCAGTTTACAGGTCCAGGGACTCCGGAACGGCGAGCAGTACTTC.

The rearrangement uses TRBV7-9 and TRBJ2-7; 8 positions agree with TRBD1. This CDR3 has 15 residues. The trim removed 2 bases at V and 3 bases at J, leaving 6 bases unmatched. Looked up from germline, CDR1 is SEHNR and CDR2 is FQNEAQ (reference sequence). DNA of the CDR3: TGTGCCAGCAGCTTAATGACAGGGGTTAACTACGAGCAGTACTTC. Translating gives CASSLMTGVNYEQYF. The entire variable domain, with the rest obtained from reference TRBV7-9 and TRBJ2-7, is as follows: DTGVSQNPRHKITKRGQNVTFRCDPISEHNRLYWYRQTLGQGPEFLTYFQNEAQLEKSRLLSDRFSAERPKGSFSTLEIQRTEQGDSAMYLCASSLMTGVNYEQYFGPGTRLTVT.

This chain uses TRBV6-1 with TRBJ1-6; TRBD1 might be the D (6 bases). V dropped 3 bases and J dropped 10 bases, with 13 bases sitting between them. CDR1 MNHNS and CDR2 SASEGT come from the germline V gene. CDR3 length: 14 residues. The CDR3, as DNA: TGTGCCAGCAGTGACTGGGGGCGAGGATCACCCCTCCACTTT. It translates to CASSDWGRGSPLHF.

This clone has just one count. This chain uses TRBV7-9 with TRBJ2-2; tentatively, D is TRBD1 (7 bases). Germline V gene lookup returns CDR1 SEHNR and CDR2 FQNEAQ (reference sequence). V lost 1 base, J lost 3 bases, and 12 bases lay in between. The CDR3 loop spans 16 amino acids. The CDR3 protein is CASSLVGGTDTGELFF. CDR3 nucleotides: TGTGCCAGCAGCTTAGTTGGAGGGACAGACACCGGGGAGCTGTTTTTT.

The chain is built from TRBV2 and TRBJ1-5; D gene ambiguous. This CDR3 has 15 amino acids. Germline loops: CDR1 SNHLY, CDR2 FYNNEI. The ends were cut back, 3 bases at V and 6 bases at J, with 15 bases in the middle. Here the CDR3 reads CASSETNYWSQPQHF. Written as DNA, the CDR3 is TGTGCCAGCAGTGAGACAAATTATTGGTCTCAGCCCCAGCATTTT.

The gene calls are TRBV6-6 and TRBJ1-4; a weak D match, TRBD1 (6 bases). The CDR3 has 11 amino acids. V was clipped by 2 bases and J by 14 bases, with 9 bases between them. CDR1 is MNHNY and CDR2 is SVGAGI in the germline V gene (reference sequence). The CDR3 reads CASSYGGALFF. For the CDR3, the DNA is TGTGCCAGCAGTTACGGGGGGGCCCTGTTTTTT.

Concerning this clone itself: Other nucleotide sequences in the sample specify the same CDR3. V is TRBV6-6 and J is TRBJ2-2, with unresolved D. The ends were cut back, 0 bases at V and 5 bases at J, with 4 bases in the middle. This CDR3 contains 13 residues. Per the germline V gene, CDR1 is MNHNY and CDR2 is SVGAGI (reference sequence). CDR3 sequence (DNA): TGTGCCAGCAGTTACTCGGGGACCGGGGAGCTGTTTTTT. Translating it yields CASSYSGTGELFF.

This clone was detected once. The chain uses TRBV27 and TRBJ1-5; no clear D. CDR1 is MNHEY, CDR2 SMNVEV, per germline (reference sequence). The CDR3 loop spans 14 amino acids. Deletions cut 2 bases from V and 0 bases from J, with 5 bases between. CDR3 residues: CASSLRNSNQPQHF. The CDR3 nucleotides are TGTGCCAGCAGTTTAAGGAATAGCAATCAGCCCCAGCATTTT.

V usage is TRBV10-2 and J usage is TRBJ1-1; 7 bases fit TRBD1. The J segment lost 0 bases and the V segment lost 4 bases, leaving 8 bases of the junction unmatched. The CDR3 contains 16 residues. Germline CDR1 reads WSHSY; CDR2 reads SAAADI. CDR3 sequence: CASSGGGEGVNTEAFF. CDR3 coding DNA: TGCGCCAGCAGTGGAGGGGGCGAAGGGGTGAACACTGAAGCTTTCTTT.

The rearrangement uses TRBV7-8 and TRBJ2-3; possible D gene TRBD2, 6 bases. V was cut by 4 bases and J by 2 bases, with 10 bases left in between. CDR1 and CDR2 (germline): SGHVS, FQNEAQ. The CDR3 length is 14 residues. CDR3 coding DNA: TGTGCCAGCAGCTCCGGGGGAAACACAGATACGCAGTATTTT. Translation: CASSSGGNTDTQYF.

The chain couples TRBV27 to TRBJ2-7; TRBD2 is a possible D gene (5 bases). Germline loops: CDR1 MNHEY, CDR2 SMNVEV (reference sequence). CDR3 size: 13 residues. Trimming pared 6 bases from V and 2 bases from J, leaving 11 bases between. Written as DNA, the CDR3 is TGTGCCAGCAGGTTGAGGGTAGCCTACGAGCAGTACTTC. Protein: CASRLRVAYEQYF.

CDR3: CASSDGKGNTGELFF. The CDR3 DNA follows: TGTGCCAGCAGTGATGGCAAAGGGAACACCGGGGAGCTGTTTTTT. The rearrangement links TRBV2 to TRBJ2-2; no clear D. The length of the CDR3 is 15 residues. V lost 3 bases to trimming and J lost 1 base, with 9 bases between them. In germline, CDR1 is SNHLY, CDR2 FYNNEI.

The rearrangement joins TRBV5-1 to TRBJ2-4; D tentatively reads TRBD1 or TRBD2 (5 bases each). This CDR3 contains 13 residues. With 2 bases removed from V and 8 bases from J, the gap between germline ends came to 11 bases. Germline values: CDR1 SGHRS, CDR2 YFSETQ. This chain's CDR3 is CASSFTGTDIQYF. DNA for the CDR3: TGCGCCAGCAGCTTCACGGGGACGGACATTCAGTACTTC.

The chain employs TRBV28 and TRBJ2-7; the match to TRBD1 covers 7 bases. Germline CDR1 reads MDHEN; CDR2 reads SYDVKM. Trimming cost V 2 bases and J 0 bases; bases outside gene matches: 7. There are 16 residues in the CDR3. The CDR3 region has the DNA TGTGCCAGCAGTTTAACAGTGAGGGGGCACTCCTACGAGCAGTACTTC. Translating gives CASSLTVRGHSYEQYF.

As for this clone: Other DNA sequences of this sample code for an identical CDR3. The V and J genes are TRBV7-9 and TRBJ2-7, with a possible D match to TRBD2 (5 bases). The CDR3 loop spans 13 amino acids. Trimming pared 3 bases from V and 3 bases from J, leaving 9 bases between. Germline V gene lookup returns CDR1 SEHNR and CDR2 FQNEAQ (reference sequence). CDR3 sequence: CASSFGGVYEQYF. The CDR3, as DNA: TGTGCCAGCAGCTTCGGAGGAGTCTACGAGCAGTACTTC.

This chain connects TRBV10-3 to TRBJ2-7, with D maybe TRBD1 (6 bases). This CDR3 is 12 amino acids long. The V end was cut by 4 bases, the J end by 3 bases, with 7 bases between. The germline V gene has CDR1 ENHRY and CDR2 SYGVKD. The CDR3 sequence is CAISAGDYEQYF. CDR3 nucleotide sequence: TGTGCCATCAGTGCAGGGGACTACGAGCAGTACTTC.

The chain has TRBV5-1 and TRBJ2-7; TRBD1 matches at 10 bases. The J segment lost 6 bases and the V segment lost 0 bases, leaving 6 bases of the junction unmatched. The CDR3 length is 15 residues. Germline CDR1 is SGHRS and CDR2 is YFSETQ. The CDR3 spells CASSLGQGASGEQYF. CDR3 sequence (DNA): TGCGCCAGCAGCTTGGGACAGGGGGCGTCGGGCGAGCAGTACTTC.

This clone has only one observation. The chain recombines TRBV28 with TRBJ1-5; a possible D gene is TRBD1 (5 bases). Germline V lookup: CDR1 MDHEN, CDR2 SYDVKM. Deletions cut 2 bases from V and 2 bases from J, with 22 bases between. CDR3 size: 19 residues. The DNA of the CDR3 is TGTGCCAGCAGTTTACCCCCGCGGGAGGGGCGGTTTGGCAATCAGCCCCAGCATTTT. This gives the protein CASSLPPREGRFGNQPQHF.

The sample holds one count of this clone. The rearrangement links TRBV5-1 to TRBJ1-1; perhaps TRBD1 as D (6 bases). This CDR3 is 14 amino acids long. Germline-derived CDR1 and CDR2 are SGHRS and YFSETQ. Trimming removed 4 bases from V and 1 base from J, with 11 bases in between. CDR3 sequence: CASSTRTANTEAFF. The CDR3 DNA reads as TGCGCCAGCAGCACCCGGACAGCGAACACTGAAGCTTTCTTT.

V and J are TRBV6-1 and TRBJ1-2; 7 bases map to TRBD1. Per the germline V gene, CDR1 is MNHNS and CDR2 is SASEGT. The CDR3 covers 16 residues. Trimming at V came to 2 bases and at J to 4 bases, leaving 10 bases not matched to a gene. The CDR3 DNA reads TGTGCCAGCAGTGAACCCTACAGGGGAGTTGGCTATGGCTACACCTTC. Translating it yields CASSEPYRGVGYGYTF.